Listed below are T cell receptor beta chains from one sample, sequenced in a study of OX40 agonist ivuxolimab in advanced cancers. TCRdb keeps only in-frame clones here, not all; method: immunoSEQ multiplex PCR. The table lists some 50,000 clones, around 89% of them singletons. The material sequenced was CD4+ or CD8+ T cells sorted from blood, taken in a trial of the OX40 agonist ivuxolimab. Source of these receptors: an adult with an advanced solid tumor such as melanoma, head and neck, liver or kidney cancer. Both conserved end residues are part of each CDR3. A D gene is named only where the DNA matches it firmly. Part of the rows lack a size; the others show once, few, many or a class for expanded clones.

clone size,J gene,D gene,V gene,CDR3 DNA,CDR3 protein
once,TRBJ2-1,TRBD1,TRBV13,TGTGCCAGCAGCTTAGGGGACAGGGGGACGAATGAGCAGTTCTTC,CASSLGDRGTNEQFF
NA,TRBJ2-6,NA,TRBV21-1,TGTGCCAGCAGCAAAGCGGGACAGCTCTCTGGGGCCAACGTCCTGACTTTC,CASSKAGQLSGANVLTF
NA,TRBJ1-6,NA,TRBV10-2,TGCGCCAGCAGTGCGGGGACTTATAATTCACCCCTCCACTTT,CASSAGTYNSPLHF
NA,TRBJ2-5,NA,TRBV28,TGTGCCAGCAGTTTGATCGGGGGAGAGACCCAGTACTTC,CASSLIGGETQYF
few,TRBJ2-2,NA,TRBV11-3,TGTGCCAGCAGCTTAGGTATCACCGGGGAGCTGTTTTTT,CASSLGITGELFF
NA,TRBJ2-1,TRBD1,TRBV28,TGTGCCAGCAGTTTTGGGACAGGTGAGCAGTTCTTC,CASSFGTGEQFF
NA,TRBJ2-5,NA,TRBV19,TGTGCCAGTAGTTGGGGGACAAGCTCCCAAGAGACCCAGTACTTC,CASSWGTSSQETQYF
once,TRBJ1-2,NA,TRBV7-9,TGTGCCAGCAGTAAGGGTGGTCGAGGCTACACCTTC,CASSKGGRGYTF
NA,TRBJ1-5,TRBD1,TRBV7-8,TGTGCCAGCAGCCAATCAGCTGGATACCGGGACAGGTCTTATAGCAATCAGCCCCAGCATTTT,CASSQSAGYRDRSYSNQPQHF
NA,TRBJ2-3,NA,TRBV4-1,TGCGCCAGCAGCCAGTCAGGGAGCACAGATACGCAGTATTTT,CASSQSGSTDTQYF
NA,TRBJ1-4,TRBD1,TRBV2,TGTGCCAGCAGTGGAGGACAGGGGGCTAATGAAAAACTGTTTTTT,CASSGGQGANEKLFF
NA,TRBJ2-5,NA,TRBV6-1,TGTGCCAGCAGTGGCAGTGGGCGTCAAGAGACCCAGTACTTC,CASSGSGRQETQYF
NA,TRBJ1-4,NA,TRBV6-5,TGTGCCAGCAGTTACTCTTTCGGACTGGATAATGAAAAACTGTTTTTT,CASSYSFGLDNEKLFF
NA,TRBJ2-3,TRBD2,TRBV9,TGTGCCAGCAGCGTGGAAACGGGAGGGGACCTTGGTGCGCAGTATTTT,CASSVETGGDLGAQYF
NA,TRBJ2-3,TRBD2,TRBV5-4,TGTGCCAGCTACCCCCCGGGAGGAAACACAGATACGCAGTATTTT,CASYPPGGNTDTQYF
NA,TRBJ2-1,TRBD1,TRBV5-1,TGCGCCAGCAGCTCCGGGACAGGGGGCGTAAGGGACAATGAGCAGTTCTTC,CASSSGTGGVRDNEQFF
NA,TRBJ2-5,NA,TRBV7-2,TGTGCCAGCAGCCGACAGACAGGTATGGTTCGGAAGACCCAGTACTTC,CASSRQTGMVRKTQYF
NA,TRBJ1-5,NA,TRBV7-6,TGTGCCAGCAGCTTATTTCAAGGTGATCAGCCCCAGCATTTT,CASSLFQGDQPQHF
NA,TRBJ1-6,NA,TRBV19,TGTGCCAGTAGCTACACGGGCTACCTGAGAGATTCACCCCTCCACTTT,CASSYTGYLRDSPLHF
NA,TRBJ2-7,NA,TRBV10-2,TGCGCCAGCAGAGAAGGGGGGGTCGCCTACGAGCAGTACTTC,CASREGGVAYEQYF
NA,TRBJ2-7,NA,TRBV5-1,TGCGCCAGCAGCTTTGTGGGTGGGGGGAGCGGCTCCTACGAGCAGTACTTC,CASSFVGGGSGSYEQYF
NA,TRBJ2-1,NA,TRBV13,TGTGCCAGCAGCTTAGAAGGGACCACACGCTACAATGAGCAGTTCTTC,CASSLEGTTRYNEQFF
NA,TRBJ2-7,NA,TRBV2,TGTGCCAGCAGTGACGGATTTCTGAAGAGCTCCTACGAGCAGTACTTC,CASSDGFLKSSYEQYF
NA,TRBJ2-7,TRBD1,TRBV11-2,TGTGCCAGCAGCGACTGGACAGGGGACTACGAGCAGTACTTC,CASSDWTGDYEQYF
NA,TRBJ1-2,TRBD1,TRBV28,TGTGCCAGCAGTCTATCCGGGACAGGGAGCCCAGCGGCGTATGGCTACACCTTC,CASSLSGTGSPAAYGYTF
NA,TRBJ1-2,TRBD1,TRBV2,TGTGCCAGCAGTGAGACAGGGGGCGTCGTCTATGGCTACACCTTC,CASSETGGVVYGYTF
once,TRBJ2-2,NA,TRBV4-1,TGCGCCAGCAGCCAAGGACAGCTCACCGGGGAGCTGTTTTTT,CASSQGQLTGELFF
NA,TRBJ2-3,TRBD1,TRBV4-3,TGCGCCAGCAGCCAATCCTGGACAGGGGGACACACAGATACGCAGTATTTT,CASSQSWTGGHTDTQYF
NA,TRBJ2-1,TRBD2,TRBV11-2,TGTGCCACCAGAGCGGGGGGAAACAATGAGCAGTTCTTC,CATRAGGNNEQFF
NA,TRBJ2-3,NA,TRBV19,TGTGCCAGTACCTGGACAGTTTCTACAGATACGCAGTATTTT,CASTWTVSTDTQYF
NA,TRBJ1-1,NA,TRBV6-1,TGTGCCAGCCCCCTAGGGGCTGAAGCTTTCTTT,CASPLGAEAFF
NA,TRBJ2-2,NA,TRBV29-1,TGCAGCGTTGAAATGTTTGGGGCCGGGGAGCTGTTTTTT,CSVEMFGAGELFF
once,TRBJ2-6,TRBD2,TRBV11-2,TGTGCCAGCAGGGATCTAGCGGGAGTCTCTGGGGCCAACGTCCTGACTTTC,CASRDLAGVSGANVLTF
NA,TRBJ2-1,NA,TRBV7-3,TGTGCCAGCAGCCTAAGATACGCGGTTTACAATGAGCAGTTCTTC,CASSLRYAVYNEQFF
NA,TRBJ1-2,NA,TRBV7-8,TGTGCCAGCAGCTTATTGGGTCGGGGGGGAAACTATGGCTACACCTTC,CASSLLGRGGNYGYTF
NA,TRBJ2-7,NA,TRBV28,TGTGCCAGCAGCCGCGACCACTACGAGCAGTACTTC,CASSRDHYEQYF
NA,TRBJ2-7,TRBD2,TRBV28,TGTGCCAGCGAAGGGCAAGTGAGCGGGGTCTACGAGCAGTACTTC,CASEGQVSGVYEQYF
NA,TRBJ2-7,TRBD1,TRBV27,TGTGCCAGCAGTTTATCGACAGGGTCCTACGAGCAGTACTTC,CASSLSTGSYEQYF
NA,TRBJ1-4,NA,TRBV23-1,TGCGCCAGCAGTCAATCGTTCAGTCAGAATGAAAAACTGTTTTTT,CASSQSFSQNEKLFF
NA,TRBJ2-7,NA,TRBV9,TGTGCCAGCAGCGACAGCCCGGGACTCTCCTACGAGCAGTACTTC,CASSDSPGLSYEQYF